Below are 21 T cell receptor beta chains sequenced from a single sample in a study of T cells in Graves' hyperthyroidism and ophthalmopathy. Researchers amplified the TCR beta CDR3 regions from RNA transcripts. The HTBI primer set was used in a first-round RT-PCR of the TCR CDR3. MiXCR was run by TCRdb on the multiplex PCR reads, yielding one entry per CDR3 protein. This table has roughly 500,000 distinct CDR3 sequences, 35% to 55% appearing once. Input material: peripheral blood or thyroid tissue (not recorded which). The origin of the receptors is an adult woman with Graves' disease, either hyperthyroidism or ophthalmopathy (not recorded which).

Written as DNA, the CDR3 is TGTGCCACCAGTGCGCGACCCACTATGAGAGTGGCAGAGACCCAGTACTTC. It yields the protein CATSARPTMRVAETQYF. The chain employs TRBV15 and TRBJ2-5, with D unresolved. This CDR3 has 17 residues. Germline CDR1 LNHNV, CDR2 YYDKDF (reference sequence). V dropped 6 bases and J dropped 4 bases, with 24 bases sitting between them.

This chain links TRBV29-1 with TRBJ2-2; 7 nucleotides align to TRBD1. The germline CDR1 and CDR2 sequences are SQVTM and ANQGSEA. J was trimmed by 1 base and V by 7 bases; bases with no gene match: 6. This CDR3 contains 14 residues. Written as DNA, the CDR3 is TGCAGCGCTCGGACAGGTTTGAACACCGGGGAGCTGTTTTTT. Translated: CSARTGLNTGELFF.

The CDR3 loop is CASSLVLSNYGYTF. The CDR3 bases are TGTGCCAGCAGCTTAGTCTTATCAAACTATGGCTACACCTTC. The chain uses TRBV7-6 and TRBJ1-2, with D uncertain. Germline V gene sequence: CDR1 SGHVS, CDR2 FNYEAQ. This CDR3 has 14 amino acids. Trimming stripped 1 base from V and 2 bases from J, with 8 bases between.

This clonotype was seen ten or more times. The CDR3 region is CAISESGGSGTEAFF. The CDR3 DNA reads TGTGCCATCAGTGAGTCCGGGGGCTCGGGCACTGAAGCTTTCTTT. The gene calls are TRBV10-3 and TRBJ1-1, with D possibly being TRBD1 (6 bases). CDR3 length: 15 residues. V dropped 0 bases and J dropped 4 bases, with 12 bases sitting between them. CDR1 is ENHRY and CDR2 is SYGVKD in the germline V gene.

This clonotype came up many times. The rearrangement joins TRBV19 to TRBJ2-7, with 8 bases lining up with TRBD2. Per the germline V gene, CDR1 is LNHDA and CDR2 is SQIVND (reference sequence). The CDR3 totals 14 residues. The J segment lost 2 bases and the V segment lost 7 bases, leaving 7 bases of the junction unmatched. The CDR3 is CASTVAGGAYEQYF. In nucleotides, the CDR3 is TGTGCCAGTACGGTGGCGGGAGGTGCCTACGAGCAGTACTTC.

This clonotype is a singleton in its sample. The chain links TRBV15 to TRBJ2-1; 13 bases line up with TRBD2. Trimming removed 5 bases from V and 7 bases from J; junction bases left unmatched: 14. Germline CDR1 reads LNHNV; CDR2 reads YYDKDF (reference sequence). The CDR3 is made up of 18 amino acids. The CDR3 bases are TGTGCCACCAGCGGCCGGGGTACGACTAGCGGGAGGAGGAATGAGCAGTTCTTC. Amino acids: CATSGRGTTSGRRNEQFF.

The chain uses TRBV7-8 and TRBJ1-4, with a weak D call TRBD1 (6 bases). Germline loops: CDR1 SGHVS, CDR2 FQNEAQ. The CDR3 contains 13 residues. V gave up 3 bases and J gave up 11 bases, with 13 bases separating them. DNA of the CDR3: TGTGCCAGCAGCTTTTCGTCAGGGGCTAAACTGTTTTTT. Amino acids: CASSFSSGAKLFF.

The chain is built from TRBV9 and TRBJ2-5; 7 nucleotides agree with TRBD2. The CDR3 runs 17 residues. Per the germline V gene, CDR1 is SGDLS and CDR2 is YYNGEE. J was trimmed by 3 bases and V by 3 bases; bases with no gene match: 14. The chain's CDR3 is CASSASSSLSGKETQYF. CDR3 nucleotide sequence: TGTGCCAGCAGCGCCAGCAGCTCCCTCAGCGGGAAAGAGACCCAGTACTTC.

This clonotype was recorded at least ten times. The chain employs TRBV3-1 and TRBJ2-7; 9 bases fit TRBD2. J gave up 1 base and V 1 base, and 2 bases lay outside the gene matches. CDR1 is LGHDT and CDR2 is YNNKEL in the germline V gene (reference sequence). The CDR3 has 15 amino acids. This CDR3 reads CASSQGLAVSYEQYF. Here the CDR3 DNA reads TGTGCCAGCAGCCAAGGACTAGCGGTTTCCTACGAGCAGTACTTC.

This sequence joins TRBV28 and TRBJ2-2; tentatively, D is TRBD1 (6 bases). This CDR3 has 13 amino acids. Trimming removed 5 bases from V and 10 bases from J, with 14 bases in between. Germline CDR1 reads MDHEN; CDR2 reads SYDVKM. The CDR3 protein is CASSGQGFAELFF. Written as DNA, the CDR3 is TGTGCCAGCAGTGGGCAGGGGTTTGCGGAGCTGTTTTTT.

In its sample, this clonotype was seen many times. The chain uses TRBV7-3 and TRBJ2-2; tentatively, D is TRBD1 (6 bases). Germline V lookup: CDR1 SGHTA, CDR2 FQGTGA. The ends were cut back, 4 bases at V and 6 bases at J, with 15 bases in the middle. CDR3 size: 15 residues. The CDR3 loop is CASSSGQTRSGELFF. CDR3 coding DNA: TGTGCCAGCAGCTCCGGACAGACCCGATCCGGGGAGCTGTTTTTT.

This clonotype was counted a few times. The rearrangement uses TRBV25-1 and TRBJ2-5; 11 positions agree with TRBD2. J lost 5 bases, V lost 3 bases, and 2 bases had no gene match. The CDR3 spans 14 residues. Germline lookup yields CDR1 MGHDK and CDR2 SYGVNS. The CDR3 is CASSDRLAGETQYF. In DNA form, the CDR3 reads TGTGCCAGCAGTGACAGACTAGCGGGGGAGACCCAGTACTTC.

This clonotype was seen only once. Since no conserved phenylalanine or tryptophan closes the CDR3, a read error is the likely cause. The DNA is left out, because the CDR3 cannot be placed on it with certainty; the CDR3 is given as TCRdb lists it. CDR3 region: CASSNPSSFT. This chain connects TRBV12-3 or TRBV12-4 to TRBJ1-6. Counting both end residues, the CDR3 totals 10 amino acids.

This chain uses TRBV29-1 with TRBJ1-1; maybe TRBD1 (5 bases). Germline V gives CDR1 SQVTM, CDR2 ANQGSEA. V gave up 8 bases and J gave up 6 bases, with 19 bases separating them. This CDR3 has 13 amino acids. This CDR3 is CSPWLGGKAEAFF. The CDR3 region has the DNA TGCAGCCCGTGGTTGGGGGGGAAAGCTGAAGCTTTCTTT.

The chain joins TRBV29-1 to TRBJ2-7; tentatively, D is TRBD1 (6 bases). Deletions cut 5 bases from V and 3 bases from J, with 14 bases between. This CDR3 is 13 amino acids long. Germline values: CDR1 SQVTM, CDR2 ANQGSEA. The CDR3, as DNA: TGCAGCGTTACGCCGGGACAATACTACGAGCAGTACTTC. It specifies CSVTPGQYYEQYF.

The chain carries TRBV10-3 and TRBJ1-3; D is unclear. The CDR3 extends over 12 amino acids. V lost 10 bases and J lost 16, with 23 bases in between. Germline CDR1 and CDR2: ENHRY and SYGVKD. The CDR3 DNA is TGTGCCACTCATAGCGGGCCCGTGAATGAGTATTTT. Its protein product is CATHSGPVNEYF.

Many counts were recorded for this clonotype. This chain links TRBV20-1 with TRBJ2-7, with TRBD2 matching over 10 bases. The CDR3 is made up of 14 amino acids. Germline assignment: CDR1 DFQATT and CDR2 SNEGSKA (reference sequence). V trimming: 1 base; J trimming: 2 bases; junction bases outside the gene matches: 2. The CDR3 protein is CSARGGLAPYEQYF. CDR3 sequence (DNA): TGCAGTGCTAGAGGGGGACTAGCGCCCTACGAGCAGTACTTC.

This clonotype appeared many times. One end of the junction does not line up with germline, which may come from a read error. CDR3 region: CASSLLGNTGELFF. The CDR3 DNA reads as TGCGCCAGCAGCTTGCTCGGGAACACCGGGGAGCTGTTTTTT. The rearrangement links TRBV28 to TRBJ2-2; D remains ambiguous. This CDR3 region has 14 residues. The germline gives CDR1 MDHEN, CDR2 SYDVKM.

V is TRBV29-1 and J is TRBJ2-7, with D possibly TRBD2 on 6 matching bases. Looked up from germline, CDR1 is SQVTM and CDR2 is ANQGSEA. The CDR3 loop spans 13 amino acids. The ends were cut back, 7 bases at V and 2 bases at J, with 15 bases in the middle. The CDR3 nucleotides are TGCAGCGCTAGGATTAGCGGACCCTACGAGCAGTACTTC. Translated: CSARISGPYEQYF.

V gene TRBV2 combines with J gene TRBJ1-6; D call uncertain. CDR1 is SNHLY and CDR2 is FYNNEI in the germline V gene. This CDR3 is 16 amino acids long. The V gene lost 9 bases and the J gene lost 0 bases, with 15 bases spanning the gap. The CDR3 nucleotides read TGTGCCAGTGCTAGTTCTGGGAACTCCTATAATTCACCCCTCCACTTT. This encodes CASASSGNSYNSPLHF.

Remarks on this clonotype: A junction boundary mismatches the germline segment, possibly from a read error. The rearrangement joins TRBV7-9 to TRBJ2-7, with a possible D match to TRBD2 (5 bases). The CDR3 covers 13 residues. Germline assignment: CDR1 SEHNR and CDR2 FQNEAQ (reference sequence). In DNA form, the CDR3 reads TGTGCCAGCAGCTCCCCAGGCACCGGGGAGCTGTACTTC. Translating gives CASSSPGTGELYF.